These 26 T cell receptor beta chains originate from one sample sequenced in a study of naive and memory T cell subsets. General study results and limits: Especially in CD8 cells, naive repertoires contained a few larger clonotypes, possibly CD45RA-re-expressing memory cells.

These receptors have no known antigen. Two oligonucleotides, mixed equimolar, formed the beta constant-region primer covering TRBC1 and TRBC2. Ligated cDNA was amplified by four rounds of PCR with nested alpha and beta constant-region primers and SP2. Using its own MiXCR run on the UMI-ligation and nested PCR reads, TCRdb lists one record per CDR3 protein. The table lists 98,000 or so distinct CDR3 sequences, about 14% of them singletons. Sample: naive CD8+ T cells from blood. These receptors came from a human donor in good health.

The chain couples TRBV6-2 or TRBV6-3 to TRBJ2-7; D gene uncertain. This CDR3 spans 14 amino acids. Germline V gene data show CDR1 as MNHEY and CDR2 as SVGEGT. The germline V and J ends were trimmed by 7 bases and 4 bases, with 17 bases remaining between them. The CDR3 nucleotides read TGTGCCAGCACACCTTCTCTCGGCTGGTACGAGCAGTACTTC. It encodes CASTPSLGWYEQYF.

The gene calls are TRBV29-1 and TRBJ2-7; D is possibly TRBD1 (6 bases). Germline-derived CDR1 and CDR2 are SQVTM and ANQGSEA. This CDR3 has 13 residues. Between the trimmed V and J ends, which lost 6 bases and 2 bases, there was a span of 14 bases. DNA of the CDR3: TGCAGCGTGAGGGACACCGTAACCTACGAGCAGTACTTC. Its translation: CSVRDTVTYEQYF.

This clonotype showed up just a few times. This chain joins TRBV29-1 and TRBJ1-6; no clear D. Germline assignment: CDR1 SQVTM and CDR2 ANQGSEA. The ends were cut back, 5 bases at V and 7 bases at J, with 12 bases in the middle. This CDR3 has 13 amino acids. The CDR3 loop is CSVRVGGNSPLHF. In nucleotides, the CDR3 is TGCAGCGTTAGGGTAGGCGGGAATTCACCCCTCCACTTT.

This clonotype has a handful of counts. The chain uses TRBV4-3 and TRBJ2-3, with D unclear. V lost 3 bases and J 4 bases, leaving 17 bases between the germline ends. The length of the CDR3 is 16 residues. Germline V gene data show CDR1 as LGHNA and CDR2 as YSLEER. The CDR3 nucleotides are TGCGCCAGCAGCCAGCAGACCTGGTTCCGCCCAGATACGCAGTATTTT. It codes for CASSQQTWFRPDTQYF.

This clonotype was observed a few times. V and J are TRBV9 and TRBJ2-7, with D tentatively TRBD1 (6 bases). Germline V lookup: CDR1 SGDLS, CDR2 YYNGEE. This CDR3 has 14 amino acids. V was trimmed by 6 bases and J by 2 bases, leaving 15 bases between them. The CDR3 bases are TGTGCCAGCACCCCTACAGGGACACCCTACGAGCAGTACTTC. Its protein product is CASTPTGTPYEQYF. The full variable domain, in which reference TRBV9 and TRBJ2-7 provide the parts outside the CDR3, is DSGVTQTPKHLITATGQRVTLRCSPRSGDLSVYWYQQSLDQGLQFLIQYYNGEERAKGNILERFSAQQFPDLHSELNLSSLELGDSALYFCASTPTGTPYEQYFGPGTRLTVT.

The chain links TRBV6-5 to TRBJ1-6; D is ambiguous. This CDR3 is built from 13 residues. Per the germline V gene, CDR1 is MNHEY and CDR2 is SVGAGI. V was clipped by 3 bases and J by 9 bases, with 9 bases between them. The CDR3 is CASSYDLSSPLHF. CDR3 coding DNA: TGTGCCAGCAGTTATGACCTATCTTCACCCCTCCACTTT.

This chain links TRBV12-5 with TRBJ1-3; the D is unclear. Trimming shortened V by 1 base and J by 8 bases, and 9 bases separated the two germline ends. This CDR3 spans 13 amino acids. Germline CDR1 LGHNT, CDR2 FRNRAP. DNA of the CDR3: TGTGCTAGTGGTTTGGGGGCTGCGGACACCATATATTTT. Its translation: CASGLGAADTIYF.

The chain uses TRBV7-9 and TRBJ1-4; D gene uncertain. Trimming took 2 bases from V and 0 from J, leaving 10 bases between them. CDR1 and CDR2 (germline): SEHNR, FQNEAQ (reference sequence). CDR3 length: 16 amino acids. The CDR3 sequence is CASSLFVAATNEKLFF. The CDR3 nucleotides read TGTGCCAGCAGCTTATTCGTTGCGGCAACTAATGAAAAACTGTTTTTT. The full variable domain, with the rest looked up from reference TRBV7-9 and TRBJ1-4, is DTGVSQNPRHKITKRGQNVTFRCDPISEHNRLYWYRQTLGQGPEFLTYFQNEAQLEKSRLLSDRFSAERPKGSFSTLEIQRTEQGDSAMYLCASSLFVAATNEKLFFGSGTQLSVL.

This clonotype was counted once. The rearrangement links TRBV12-3 or TRBV12-4 to TRBJ1-6, with 10 bases lining up with TRBD1. The CDR3 is 14 amino acids. The J segment lost 7 bases and the V segment lost 8 bases, leaving 5 bases of the junction unmatched. DNA of the CDR3: TGTGCCAGCGGACCGGGACAGGGGAATTCACCCCTCCACTTT. Protein product: CASGPGQGNSPLHF.

This clonotype was counted a few times. The chain links TRBV27 to TRBJ1-2; possible D gene TRBD1, 6 bases. Germline V gene data show CDR1 as MNHEY and CDR2 as SMNVEV (reference sequence). CDR3 length: 15 residues. Trimming left V 8 bases short and J 3 bases short, with 19 bases between. The chain's CDR3 is CASGGPGGGHYGYTF. For the CDR3, the DNA is TGTGCCAGCGGAGGGCCTGGGGGCGGACACTATGGCTACACCTTC.

This clonotype was seen ten or more times. The gene calls are TRBV24-1 and TRBJ2-5; D perhaps matches TRBD2 (5 bases). The CDR3 covers 16 residues. CDR1 KGHDR and CDR2 SFDVKD come from the germline V gene. V gave up 5 bases and J gave up 4 bases, with 19 bases separating them. CDR3 protein: CATSGGLARSGETQYF. CDR3 nucleotide sequence: TGTGCCACCAGTGGCGGACTCGCACGGTCGGGAGAGACCCAGTACTTC.

The CDR3 DNA reads TGCGCCAGCAGCCCGAACGGAGCGGATGAGCAGTTCTTC. It specifies CASSPNGADEQFF. V is TRBV5-1 and J is TRBJ2-1; D may be TRBD2 (5 bases). The germline V gene encodes CDR1 SGHRS and CDR2 YFSETQ. V gave up 4 bases and J gave up 8 bases, with 13 bases separating them. This CDR3 has 13 amino acids.

The V and J genes are TRBV29-1 and TRBJ1-2, with TRBD1 matching over 7 bases. CDR3 length: 13 amino acids. Germline V gene lookup returns CDR1 SQVTM and CDR2 ANQGSEA. After removal of 7 bases from V and 7 bases from J, the junction contained 12 bases not matched to a gene. Written as DNA, the CDR3 is TGCAGCGATCACAGGGGAGAAGCTGCTGGCTACACCTTC. It translates to CSDHRGEAAGYTF.

This chain connects TRBV2 to TRBJ1-1; D possibly corresponds to TRBD1 (6 bases). CDR3 length equals 13 residues. Germline assignment: CDR1 SNHLY and CDR2 FYNNEI. The germline V and J ends were trimmed by 6 bases and 4 bases, with 12 bases remaining between them. DNA of the CDR3: TGTGCCAGCAGGGGGGGGCGAGGCACTGAAGCTTTCTTT. It translates to CASRGGRGTEAFF.

This chain connects TRBV20-1 to TRBJ1-2; maybe TRBD1 (5 bases). The CDR3 totals 9 residues. Germline CDR1 reads DFQATT; CDR2 reads SNEGSKA (reference sequence). Trimming removed 6 bases from V and 10 bases from J, with 9 bases in between. DNA for the CDR3: TGCAGTGCGGGACTGCCCTACACCTTC. It encodes CSAGLPYTF.

In DNA, the CDR3 is TGTGCCAGCAGCCCGTGGGGGGGGGCGTCAATTGTTTACGAGCAGTACTTC. It is translated as CASSPWGGASIVYEQYF. The gene calls are TRBV4-2 and TRBJ2-7, with D maybe TRBD2 (7 bases). V was pared by 4 bases and J by 4 bases, with 23 bases between. The CDR3 runs 17 residues. The germline V gene has CDR1 LGHNA and CDR2 YNFKEQ.

V is TRBV12-3 or TRBV12-4 and J is TRBJ2-1, with TRBD2 matching 12 bases. The trim removed 3 bases at V and 8 bases at J, leaving 5 bases unmatched. This CDR3 spans 15 amino acids. In nucleotides, the CDR3 is TGTGCCAGCAGTTTCCCCCCTAGCGGGAGGGATGAGCAGTTCTTC. It yields the protein CASSFPPSGRDEQFF.

This sequence joins TRBV29-1 and TRBJ2-1; 8 positions agree with TRBD2. The CDR3 consists of 15 residues. The V gene's germline CDR1 is SQVTM and CDR2 ANQGSEA. J gave up 6 bases and V 2 bases, and 9 bases lay outside the gene matches. The CDR3 reads CSVEFVLAARNEQFF. As DNA, the CDR3 is TGCAGCGTTGAATTTGTACTAGCGGCCCGCAATGAGCAGTTCTTC.

The chain joins TRBV30 to TRBJ2-3; possibly TRBD1 for D (5 bases). Trimming cost V 0 bases and J 1 base, with 8 bases left between them. Germline lookup yields CDR1 GTSNPN and CDR2 SVGIG (reference sequence). The CDR3 consists of 14 residues. As DNA, the CDR3 is TGTGCCTGGAGTGTGGGCAGGGGCACAGATACGCAGTATTTT. Amino acid sequence: CAWSVGRGTDTQYF.

A few counts support this clonotype. This rearrangement joins TRBV12-3 or TRBV12-4 to TRBJ1-2; perhaps TRBD1 as D (5 bases). The CDR3 length is 16 residues. V shed 0 bases and J shed 4 bases, with 15 bases lying between them. The DNA of the CDR3 is TGTGCCAGCAGTTTAGCTTCAGGGCCCGCTATCTATGGCTACACCTTC. Amino acid sequence: CASSLASGPAIYGYTF.

Many counts were recorded for this clonotype. The chain joins TRBV2 to TRBJ1-5, with D uncertain. Germline lookup yields CDR1 SNHLY and CDR2 FYNNEI. The CDR3 runs to 13 residues. The V gene lost 5 bases and the J gene lost 0 bases, with 5 bases spanning the gap. The CDR3: CASSLNSNQPQHF. The CDR3 nucleotides are TGTGCCAGCAGTTTAAATAGCAATCAGCCCCAGCATTTT.

V and J are TRBV27 and TRBJ2-1; 9 bases match TRBD2. With V trimmed by 5 bases and J by 10 bases, 3 bases remained unmatched. The CDR3 is made up of 12 amino acids. Germline V lookup: CDR1 MNHEY, CDR2 SMNVEV (reference sequence). CDR3 in amino acids: CASSLAGREQFF. The CDR3 coding sequence is TGTGCCAGCAGTCTAGCGGGAAGGGAGCAGTTCTTC.

The V and J genes are TRBV7-2 and TRBJ1-4; 8 bases are a match to TRBD1. The J segment lost 1 base and the V segment lost 1 base, leaving 14 bases of the junction unmatched. The CDR3 length is 20 residues. Looked up from germline, CDR1 is SGHTA and CDR2 is FQGNSA. CDR3 in amino acids: CASSLEPGQEAPETNEKLFF. The DNA for the CDR3 is TGTGCCAGCAGCTTAGAACCGGGACAGGAGGCCCCCGAAACTAATGAAAAACTGTTTTTT.

Many counts were recorded for this clonotype. V usage is TRBV20-1 and J usage is TRBJ1-2; D remains unclear. The CDR3 consists of 9 residues. V dropped 5 bases and J dropped 6 bases, with 4 bases sitting between them. Germline lookup yields CDR1 DFQATT and CDR2 SNEGSKA (reference sequence). CDR3 protein: CSASDGYTF. CDR3 coding DNA: TGCAGTGCTTCAGATGGCTACACCTTC.

This clonotype was found many times. CDR3 loop: CSVDPTDNEQFF. The CDR3 coding sequence is TGCAGCGTTGACCCAACCGACAATGAGCAGTTCTTC. The chain joins TRBV29-1 to TRBJ2-1; D uncertain. The CDR3 length is 12 residues. The V gene's germline CDR1 is SQVTM and CDR2 ANQGSEA. Between the trimmed V and J ends, which lost 3 bases and 5 bases, there was a span of 8 bases.

The genes are TRBV20-1 and TRBJ2-1, with 10 bases fitting TRBD2. CDR1 DFQATT and CDR2 SNEGSKA come from the germline V gene (reference sequence). This CDR3 region has 16 residues. The trim removed 5 bases at V and 2 bases at J, leaving 9 bases unmatched. CDR3 sequence: CSAPGTSELPYNEQFF. CDR3 bases: TGCAGTGCTCCCGGGACTAGCGAACTACCCTACAATGAGCAGTTCTTC.